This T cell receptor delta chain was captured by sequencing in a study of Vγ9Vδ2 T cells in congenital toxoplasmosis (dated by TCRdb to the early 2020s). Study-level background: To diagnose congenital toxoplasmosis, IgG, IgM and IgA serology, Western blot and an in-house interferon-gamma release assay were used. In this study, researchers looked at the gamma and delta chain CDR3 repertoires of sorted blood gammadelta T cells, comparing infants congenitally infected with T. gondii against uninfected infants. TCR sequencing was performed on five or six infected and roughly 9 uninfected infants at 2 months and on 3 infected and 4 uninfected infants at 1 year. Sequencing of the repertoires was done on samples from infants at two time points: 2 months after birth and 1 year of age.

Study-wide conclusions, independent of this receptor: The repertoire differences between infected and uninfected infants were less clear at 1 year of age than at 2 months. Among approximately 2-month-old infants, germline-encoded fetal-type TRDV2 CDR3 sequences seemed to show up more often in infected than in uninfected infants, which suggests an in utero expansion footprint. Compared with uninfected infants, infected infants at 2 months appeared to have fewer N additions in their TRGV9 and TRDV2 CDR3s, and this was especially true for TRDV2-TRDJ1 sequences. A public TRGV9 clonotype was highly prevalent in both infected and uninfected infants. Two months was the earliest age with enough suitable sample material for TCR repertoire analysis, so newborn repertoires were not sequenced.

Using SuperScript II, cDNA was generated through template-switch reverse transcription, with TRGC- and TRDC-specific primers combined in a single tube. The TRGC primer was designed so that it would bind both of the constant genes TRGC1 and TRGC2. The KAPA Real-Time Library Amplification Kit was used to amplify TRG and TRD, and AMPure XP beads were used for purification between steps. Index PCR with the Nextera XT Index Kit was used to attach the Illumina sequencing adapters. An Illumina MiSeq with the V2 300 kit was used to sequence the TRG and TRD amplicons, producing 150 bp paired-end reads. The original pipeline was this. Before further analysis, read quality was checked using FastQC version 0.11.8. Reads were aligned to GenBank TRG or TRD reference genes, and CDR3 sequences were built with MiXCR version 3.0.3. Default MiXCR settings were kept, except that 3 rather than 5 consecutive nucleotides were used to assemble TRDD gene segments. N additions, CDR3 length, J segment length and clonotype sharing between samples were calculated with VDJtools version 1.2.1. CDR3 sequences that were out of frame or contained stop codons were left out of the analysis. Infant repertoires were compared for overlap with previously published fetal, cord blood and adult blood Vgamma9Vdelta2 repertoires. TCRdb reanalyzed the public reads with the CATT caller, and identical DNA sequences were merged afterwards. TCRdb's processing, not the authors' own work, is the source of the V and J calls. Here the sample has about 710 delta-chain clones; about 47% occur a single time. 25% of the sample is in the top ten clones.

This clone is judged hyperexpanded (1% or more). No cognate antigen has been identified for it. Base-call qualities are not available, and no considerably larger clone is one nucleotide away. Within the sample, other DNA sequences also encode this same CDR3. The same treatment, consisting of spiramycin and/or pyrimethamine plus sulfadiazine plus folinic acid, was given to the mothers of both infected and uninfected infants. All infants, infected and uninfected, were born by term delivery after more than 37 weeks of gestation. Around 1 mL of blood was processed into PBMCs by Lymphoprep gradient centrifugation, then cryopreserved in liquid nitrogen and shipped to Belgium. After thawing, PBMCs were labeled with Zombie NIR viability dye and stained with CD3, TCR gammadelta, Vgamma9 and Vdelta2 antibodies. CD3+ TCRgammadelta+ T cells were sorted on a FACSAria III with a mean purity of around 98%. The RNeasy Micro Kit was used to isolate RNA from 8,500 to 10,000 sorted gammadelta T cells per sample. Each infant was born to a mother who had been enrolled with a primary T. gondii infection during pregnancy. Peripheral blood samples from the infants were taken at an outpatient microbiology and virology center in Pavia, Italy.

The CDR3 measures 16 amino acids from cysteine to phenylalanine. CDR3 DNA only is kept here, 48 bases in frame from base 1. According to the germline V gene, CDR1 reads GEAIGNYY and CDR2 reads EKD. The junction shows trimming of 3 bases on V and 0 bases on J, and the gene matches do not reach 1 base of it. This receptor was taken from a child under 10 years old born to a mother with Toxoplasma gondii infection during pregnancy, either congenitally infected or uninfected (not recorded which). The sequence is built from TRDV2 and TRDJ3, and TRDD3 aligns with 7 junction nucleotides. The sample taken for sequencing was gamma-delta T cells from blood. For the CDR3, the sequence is CACDWGSSWDTRQMFF. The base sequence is TGTGCCTGTGACTGGGGGAGCTCCTGGGACACCCGACAGATGTTTTTC.